The subject of this entry is one TCR beta chain. Its matching antigen is unknown. CDR1 SGHTA and CDR2 FQGNSA come from the germline V gene. The CDR3 length is 13 residues. V lost 5 bases to trimming and J lost 7 bases; unmatched junction nucleotides: 6. These data belong to a study of CD4 T cells in relation to SARS-CoV-2 and coronaviruses. Study context: ViraFEST: approximately nine-day antigen culture of PBMCs, then TCR beta CDR3 sequencing. Crossreactive spike epitopes shared across donors were mapped to their HLA restriction.

Clones were read by immunoSEQ multiplex PCR, and TCRdb kept only the in-frame ones, dropping some. The sample lists about 25,000 clones, roughly 71% occurring once. Unexposed donor CD4+ T cells date from about 2010-2019, before the COVID-19 pandemic. CD4+ T cells were isolated from the cells after about nine days of culture. Testing used SARS-CoV-2 S/N and four cold-coronavirus spikes on unexposed-donor CD4+ T cells, cells permitting. Half the medium was replaced with IL-2 medium on days 3 and 7. This sequence was found in a human donor in good health. What was sequenced was CD4+ T cells from PBMCs, cultured in vitro. This rearrangement joins TRBV7-2 to TRBJ2-5; 8 bases map to TRBD2. In nucleotides, the CDR3 is TGTGCCAGCAGCCAGACTAGCGTTGGGACCCAGTACTTC. Amino acid sequence: CASSQTSVGTQYF.